The source of this T cell receptor (beta chain) is a study of molecular identifiers for immune sequencing clone quantification. Naive CD8 library inputs spanned about 19,000 to 1,000,000 sorted cells and 10%, 30% or 50% RNA. Naive CD8 T cells underwent sorting with the CD8+CD4-CCR7+CD45RA+ definition. Whole-study findings and limits: Identical barcode-sharing TCR molecules could lead to underestimated sizes for highly expanded clones.

The CDR3 extends over 12 amino acids. Looked up from germline, CDR1 is GTSNPN and CDR2 is SVGIG (reference sequence). Trimming took 2 bases from V and 5 from J, leaving 7 bases between them. Methods described previously were used for bulk TCR libraries, and listed TCR primers were applied. TCRdb recomputed calls from the PCR reads with MiXCR, one row per CDR3 protein. This table has some 590,000 distinct CDR3 sequences, over 25% appearing once. In regard to this clonotype: Its target is unknown.

The sample consisted of naive CD8+ T cells from blood, with Jurkat cell RNA spiked in. Stated subset: FACS-sorted CD8+CD4-CCR7+CD45RA+ naive T cells. The receptor was isolated from a human donor in good health. Some libraries in this study had Jurkat cell RNA spiked in. The chain employs TRBV30 and TRBJ2-1, with D possibly TRBD1 on 6 matching bases. DNA for the CDR3: TGTGCCTGGAGTACAGGGAACAATGAGCAGTTCTTC. Its translation is CAWSTGNNEQFF.